These 5 T cell receptor beta chains share one sample of origin, sequenced in a study of post-analysis software for immune sequencing data. General study findings and limits: Patients carried roughly 5 TRBV segments more frequently than controls did, and TRBV5-6, TRBV5-1 and TRBV20-1 were among them.

The authors incorporated unique molecular identifiers into the TCR beta cDNA libraries. A single record per CDR3 protein comes from TCRdb applying MiXCR to the PCR reads. The sample includes about 620,000 distinct CDR3 sequences, around 47% of them seen just once. Their antigen targets remain unknown. Sequenced input: blood. These receptors were taken from a girl aged 5 to 17 with multiple sclerosis.

This clonotype was detected only a few times. The V call is TRBV6-5, the J call TRBJ2-6; perhaps TRBD2 as D (5 bases). Trimming took off 8 bases at V and 4 bases at J, with 12 bases between the two ends. The CDR3 consists of 14 residues. Germline V gene sequence: CDR1 MNHEY, CDR2 SVGAGI. CDR3 region: CASDRGPGANVLTF. The CDR3 region has the DNA TGTGCCAGCGACCGCGGGCCAGGGGCCAACGTCCTGACTTTC.

The V call is TRBV6-1, the J call TRBJ2-3, with 8 bases that match TRBD1. Germline V gives CDR1 MNHNS, CDR2 SASEGT. V lost 6 bases and J lost 4; bases outside the gene matches: 9. This CDR3 contains 15 residues. Here the CDR3 reads CASSLSLTGADTQYF. The DNA for the CDR3 is TGTGCCAGCAGCCTAAGCCTGACAGGGGCAGATACGCAGTATTTT.

There are a few counts of this clonotype. J is TRBJ1-2 and V is TRBV7-2; D is unclear. The germline V and J ends were trimmed by 3 bases and 4 bases, with 18 bases remaining between them. The CDR3 totals 16 residues. Per the germline V gene, CDR1 is SGHTA and CDR2 is FQGNSA. The CDR3 DNA reads TGTGCCAGCAGCTTTGCGGACGTAACGAATCTCTATGGCTACACCTTC. Translating gives CASSFADVTNLYGYTF.

The sample holds a few counts of this clonotype. This chain links TRBV12-3 or TRBV12-4 with TRBJ2-3, with D possibly matching TRBD1 (7 bases). V was trimmed by 6 bases and J by 8 bases, leaving 12 bases between them. The CDR3 covers 12 residues. The CDR3 bases are TGTGCCAGCAGCTCCCAGGGGGGTACGCAGTATTTT. This translates into CASSSQGGTQYF.

This clonotype was recorded a few times. The gene calls are TRBV9 and TRBJ1-1; 7 bases agree with TRBD1. This CDR3 comprises 14 residues. The germline V gene has CDR1 SGDLS and CDR2 YYNGEE. With 4 bases clipped from V and 4 bases from J, the junction kept 7 bases outside the gene matches. The CDR3 region is CASSPGGYSTEAFF. CDR3 coding DNA: TGTGCCAGCAGCCCAGGGGGTTATAGCACTGAAGCTTTCTTT. The entire variable domain, with the rest obtained from reference TRBV9 and TRBJ1-1, is as follows: DSGVTQTPKHLITATGQRVTLRCSPRSGDLSVYWYQQSLDQGLQFLIQYYNGEERAKGNILERFSAQQFPDLHSELNLSSLELGDSALYFCASSPGGYSTEAFFGQGTRLTVV.